Sequencing of this T cell receptor beta chain was carried out in a study of identical twins. There are a few counts of this clonotype. This CDR3 comprises 14 residues. Between the trimmed V and J ends, which lost 7 bases and 1 base, there was a span of 13 bases. CDR1 MNHNS and CDR2 SASEGT come from the germline V gene. TCRdb passed the 5' RACE reads through MiXCR, listing each CDR3 protein once. The sample records 600,000 to 800,000 distinct CDR3 sequences, around 21% being singletons. These data also formed part of another study, on T cells expressing NK-cell markers.

This receptor was taken from a woman under 30 in good health. Sample: PBMCs. V usage is TRBV6-1 and J usage is TRBJ2-5, with D tentatively TRBD2 (6 bases). CDR3: CASIVGGPQETQYF. In nucleotides, the CDR3 is TGTGCCAGCATTGTGGGGGGACCCCAAGAGACCCAGTACTTC.